The source of this T cell receptor beta chain is a study of cytotoxic CD8 clonotypes in ibrutinib-treated CLL. Depth targeted 1 in 200,000 to 1 in 1 million T cells, averaging approximately 10x coverage per clonotype. Clones were sequenced by immunoSEQ multiplex PCR, and TCRdb holds only the in-frame ones, with some missing. The sample consists of about 200,000 clones, around 70% of them appearing once. Regarding the study as a whole: Sustained-remission and progressing patients had unequal sampling times.

V lost 5 bases, J lost 3 bases, and 7 bases stayed unmatched. The CDR3 is made up of 14 amino acids. Per the germline V gene, CDR1 is MNHEY and CDR2 is SMNVEV (reference sequence). With regard to this clone: Its antigen is not identified.

V gene TRBV27 combines with J gene TRBJ2-7; TRBD2 aligns across 7 bases. The material was PBMCs, obtained after 24 months of ibrutinib treatment. This clonotype was obtained from a human donor with chronic lymphocytic leukemia. CDR3 bases: TGTGCCAGCAGTAAACCGGGACTATACTACGAGCAGTACTTC. It yields the protein CASSKPGLYYEQYF.